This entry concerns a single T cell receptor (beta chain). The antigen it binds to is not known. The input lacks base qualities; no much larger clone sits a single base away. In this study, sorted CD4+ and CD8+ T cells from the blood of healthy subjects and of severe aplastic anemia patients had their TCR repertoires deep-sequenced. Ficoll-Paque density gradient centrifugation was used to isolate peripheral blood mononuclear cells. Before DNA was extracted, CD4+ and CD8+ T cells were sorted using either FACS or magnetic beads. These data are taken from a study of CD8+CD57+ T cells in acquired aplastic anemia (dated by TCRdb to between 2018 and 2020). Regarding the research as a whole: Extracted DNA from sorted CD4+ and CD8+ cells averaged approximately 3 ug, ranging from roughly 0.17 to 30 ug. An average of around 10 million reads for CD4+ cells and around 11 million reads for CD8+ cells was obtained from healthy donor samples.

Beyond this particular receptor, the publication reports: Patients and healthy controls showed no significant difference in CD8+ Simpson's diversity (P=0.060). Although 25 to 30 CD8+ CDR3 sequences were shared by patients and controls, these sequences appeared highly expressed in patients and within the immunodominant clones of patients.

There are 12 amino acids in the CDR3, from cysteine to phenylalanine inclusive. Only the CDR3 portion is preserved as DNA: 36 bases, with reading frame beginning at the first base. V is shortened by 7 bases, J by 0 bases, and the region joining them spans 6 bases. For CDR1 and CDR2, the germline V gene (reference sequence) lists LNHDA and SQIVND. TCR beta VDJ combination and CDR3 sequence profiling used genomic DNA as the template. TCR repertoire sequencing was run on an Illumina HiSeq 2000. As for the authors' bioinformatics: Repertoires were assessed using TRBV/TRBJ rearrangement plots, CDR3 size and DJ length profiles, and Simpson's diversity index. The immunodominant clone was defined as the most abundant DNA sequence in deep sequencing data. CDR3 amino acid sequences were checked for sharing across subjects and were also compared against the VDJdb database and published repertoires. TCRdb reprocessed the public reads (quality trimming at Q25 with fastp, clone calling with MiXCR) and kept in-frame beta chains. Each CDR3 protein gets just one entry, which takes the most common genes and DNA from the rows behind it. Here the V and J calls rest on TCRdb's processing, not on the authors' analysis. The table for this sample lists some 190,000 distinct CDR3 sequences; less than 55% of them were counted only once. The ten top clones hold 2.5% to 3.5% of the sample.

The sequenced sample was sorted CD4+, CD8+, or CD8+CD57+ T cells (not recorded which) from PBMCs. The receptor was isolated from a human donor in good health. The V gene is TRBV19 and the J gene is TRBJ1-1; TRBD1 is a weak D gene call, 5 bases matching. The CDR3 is CASMDMNTEAFF. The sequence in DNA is TGTGCCAGTATGGACATGAACACTGAAGCTTTCTTT. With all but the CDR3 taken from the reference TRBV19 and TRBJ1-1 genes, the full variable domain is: DGGITQSPKYLFRKEGQNVTLSCEQNLNHDAMYWYRQDPGQGLRLIYYSQIVNDFQKGDIAEGYSVSREKKESFPLTVTSAQKNPTAFYLCASMDMNTEAFFGQGTRLTVV.